These T cell receptor beta chains were read from a single sample in a study of blood T cell repertoires in COVID-19. Clones were sequenced by immunoSEQ multiplex PCR, and TCRdb holds only the in-frame ones, with some missing. Of fewer than 200,000 clones listed, approximately 85% are singletons. The sample was peripheral blood. The receptors were gathered from a man aged 40-55 years who had recovered from COVID-19. Each CDR3 is given with its conserved first and last residue. Each record gives: J gene, V gene, D gene, clone size, CDR3 length, CDR3 DNA, CDR3 protein. The D gene is left open where the match is weak. Part of the rows lack a size; the others show once, few, many or a class for expanded clones.

TRBJ2-5	TRBV28	NA	few	12	TGTGCCAGCAGTCCAAACTGGGAGACCCAGTACTTC	CASSPNWETQYF
TRBJ2-2	TRBV6-6	NA	once	14	TGTGCCAGCAGTTACTCGACAGGGACTGGGGAGCTGTTTTTT	CASSYSTGTGELFF
TRBJ2-3	TRBV7-8	TRBD2	once	16	TGTGCCAGCAGCTTAGGCGGTGCGGGGGACACAGATACGCAGTATTTT	CASSLGGAGDTDTQYF
TRBJ1-5	TRBV2	NA	NA	12	TGTGCCAGCAGTGGGGGCGCTCAGCCCCAGCATTTT	CASSGGAQPQHF
TRBJ2-2	TRBV15	NA	NA	17	TGTGCCACCAGCAGAGATAGGGGGAAAGGGAACACCGGGGAGCTGTTTTTT	CATSRDRGKGNTGELFF
TRBJ1-6	TRBV3-1/TRBV3-2	TRBD1	NA	14	TGTGCCAGCAGCCGGGGACAGGGGATCTCACCCCTCCACTTT	CASSRGQGISPLHF
TRBJ2-3	TRBV7-2	TRBD2	NA	18	TGTGCCAGCAGCAGGACTAGCGGGGGGCCCAGGGGCACAGATACGCAGTATTTT	CASSRTSGGPRGTDTQYF
TRBJ1-1	TRBV10-3	NA	NA	13	TGTGCCATCAGTGTAGGGGTGAACACTGAAGCTTTCTTT	CAISVGVNTEAFF
TRBJ2-1	TRBV7-2	NA	NA	13	TGTGCCAGCAGCTCCCCTAGCATCCATGAGCAGTTCTTC	CASSSPSIHEQFF
TRBJ1-1	TRBV24-1	TRBD1	NA	12	TGTGCCACCCCAGACAGGGCCACTGAAGCTTTCTTT	CATPDRATEAFF
TRBJ2-3	TRBV7-2	TRBD2	NA	16	TGTGCCAGCAGCTTACAGAGCGGGGTAATAGGCCAAGCGCAGTATTTT	CASSLQSGVIGQAQYF
TRBJ2-7	TRBV11-2	TRBD2	NA	16	TGTGCCAGCAGCCCAATTAGCGGGCAGGGCACCTACGAGCAGTACTTC	CASSPISGQGTYEQYF
TRBJ1-1	TRBV4-2	NA	NA	13	TGTGCCAGCAGCCAAACCCCTAGTACTGAAGCTTTCTTT	CASSQTPSTEAFF
TRBJ1-5	TRBV6-1	NA	NA	15	TGTGCCAGCAGTGATGATCAGTGGAGCAATCAGCCCCAGCATTTT	CASSDDQWSNQPQHF
TRBJ2-7	TRBV29-1	NA	NA	11	TGCAGCGTTGAGGTGGGGGGCGAGCAGTACTTC	CSVEVGGEQYF
TRBJ2-7	TRBV7-2	TRBD1	NA	15	TGTGCCAGCAGCCTCCAGACAGGGGCGGTGAACGAGCAGTACTTC	CASSLQTGAVNEQYF
TRBJ2-1	TRBV6-5	NA	NA	14	TGTGCCAGCAGCCTAGGCCCTGAAAGATATGAGCAGTTCTTC	CASSLGPERYEQFF
TRBJ2-7	TRBV2	TRBD1	NA	13	TGTGCCAGCAGCCGGACAGGGAGTTACGAGCAGTACTTC	CASSRTGSYEQYF
TRBJ2-1	TRBV9	TRBD2	NA	15	TGTGCCAGCAGCGTGGGGACTAGCGTGGGCAATGAGCAGTTCTTC	CASSVGTSVGNEQFF
TRBJ1-3	TRBV6-5	NA	NA	13	TGTGCCAGCAGTTGGTGGCCTGGAAACACCATATATTTT	CASSWWPGNTIYF
TRBJ2-1	TRBV14	NA	NA	14	TGTGCCAGCAGCCAAGTTCTAGGAGCCGGTGAGCAGTTCTTC	CASSQVLGAGEQFF
TRBJ1-1	TRBV10-2	TRBD1	NA	12	TGCGCCAGCGGGGACAGGGTGGTCGAAGCTTTCTTT	CASGDRVVEAFF
TRBJ2-7	TRBV12-3/TRBV12-4	NA	NA	12	TGTGCCAGCAGTCCAGGACAGTCCGAGCAGTACTTC	CASSPGQSEQYF
TRBJ1-5	TRBV19	TRBD1	NA	16	TGTGCCAGTAGTCCTCGGACAGGGACGATGAGTCAGCCCCAGCATTTT	CASSPRTGTMSQPQHF
TRBJ2-7	TRBV21-1	NA	once	16	TGTGCCAGCAGCACTACCCGACAGGGGGCCGCCCGCGAGCAGTACTTC	CASSTTRQGAAREQYF
TRBJ2-3	TRBV30	TRBD2	NA	17	TGTGCCTGGAGTGTACGGAATAGCGGGGTTCACACAGATACGCAGTATTTT	CAWSVRNSGVHTDTQYF
TRBJ2-7	TRBV27	TRBD1	NA	14	TGTGCCAGCAGTTTAAGGGACAGGTCCTACGAGCAGTACTTC	CASSLRDRSYEQYF
TRBJ1-4	TRBV30	NA	NA	13	TGTGCCTGGAGCGGGCAGGGGCCTGAAAAACTGTTTTTT	CAWSGQGPEKLFF
TRBJ1-5	TRBV5-8	TRBD1	NA	15	TGTGCCAGCAGCTTGCGGGGACAGGGGTATCAGCCCCAGCATTTT	CASSLRGQGYQPQHF
TRBJ2-2	TRBV28	TRBD2	NA	17	TGTGCCAGCAGTTCCGGACTAGCGGGAGGGTTGAGGGGGGAGCTGTTTTTT	CASSSGLAGGLRGELFF
TRBJ1-2	TRBV4-3	TRBD1	NA	17	TGCGCCAGCAGCCAAGCCTATCGGGACAGTACTAACTATGGCTACACCTTC	CASSQAYRDSTNYGYTF
TRBJ1-4	TRBV7-8	TRBD1	NA	16	TGTGCCAGCAGCCATACCTCAGGACAGGGGGGAGAAAAACTGTTTTTT	CASSHTSGQGGEKLFF
TRBJ2-3	TRBV4-2	TRBD1	NA	16	TGTGCCAGCAGCCTCCAGGACAGGGCGGTTGCAGATACGCAGTATTTT	CASSLQDRAVADTQYF
TRBJ2-1	TRBV5-4	TRBD1	NA	15	TGTGCCAGCAGCAAAAGACAGGGTATTTACAATGAGCAGTTCTTC	CASSKRQGIYNEQFF
TRBJ2-7	TRBV5-4	TRBD1	NA	13	TGTGCCAGCAGCCCCGACAGGGGTTATGAGCAGTACTTC	CASSPDRGYEQYF
TRBJ1-6	TRBV7-9	NA	NA	18	TGTGCCAGCAGCAAAGCAGGGGCCTCCCGCTCCTATAATTCACCCCTCCACTTT	CASSKAGASRSYNSPLHF
TRBJ2-1	TRBV6-2/TRBV6-3	TRBD2	NA	14	TGTGCCAGCAGTTACAGCGGGGGGGGCAATGAGCAGTTCTTC	CASSYSGGGNEQFF
TRBJ2-3	TRBV7-2	NA	NA	14	TGTGCCAGCAGCTTAGACGGGGGTAAAGATACGCAGTATTTT	CASSLDGGKDTQYF
TRBJ1-6	TRBV11-2	NA	NA	11	TGTGCCAGCAGCTTAGGAGGGCCCCTCCACTTT	CASSLGGPLHF
TRBJ2-7	TRBV6-6	NA	few	13	TGTGCCAGCAGTTACTCGTCCGGGGGCGAGCAGTACTTC	CASSYSSGGEQYF
TRBJ1-3	TRBV5-5	TRBD1	few	14	TGTGCCAGCAGCACCGGGACAGGCGGAAACACCATATATTTT	CASSTGTGGNTIYF